A selection of T cell receptor beta chains follows, all from one sample in a study of blood T cells in healthy people across ages. TCRdb reanalysed the 5' RACE reads using MiXCR and keeps one entry per CDR3 protein. This table has 1,500,000 or so distinct CDR3 sequences, around 55% appearing once. The sample was blood. The receptors were gathered from a man aged 18 to 30 in good health. Each CDR3 is given without its conserved first and last residue. The order of the fields is CDR3 length, V gene, J gene, CDR3 protein.

len: 15
v_gene: TRBV7-9
j_gene: -
CDR3aa: ASSSTGLSGSFYEQY

len: 12
v_gene: TRBV5-5
j_gene: -
CDR3aa: ASSPGAGGLEQY

len: 10
v_gene: TRBV25-1
j_gene: TRBJ2-2
CDR3aa: ASSDTTGELF

len: 13
v_gene: TRBV6-5
j_gene: TRBJ2-7
CDR3aa: ASSYFTGQGYEQY

len: 13
v_gene: TRBV29-1
j_gene: TRBJ1-1
CDR3aa: SVGHKDRLGTEAF

len: 14
v_gene: TRBV7-2
j_gene: TRBJ2-5
CDR3aa: ASSLQLAGGRETQY

len: 13
v_gene: TRBV10-2
j_gene: TRBJ1-1
CDR3aa: ASSEHYDRAAEAF

len: 19
v_gene: TRBV7-4
j_gene: TRBJ2-4
CDR3aa: ASSPNGDSQKPDLAKNIQY

len: 11
v_gene: TRBV4-1
j_gene: TRBJ2-3
CDR3aa: ASSHPLGDTQY

len: 15
v_gene: TRBV5-1
j_gene: TRBJ2-7
CDR3aa: ASSLVGVPSTYYEQY

len: 11
v_gene: TRBV7-9
j_gene: TRBJ2-7
CDR3aa: ASSFPGVGEQY

len: 15
v_gene: TRBV10-3
j_gene: TRBJ2-1
CDR3aa: AISESYRGSSYNEQF

len: 12
v_gene: TRBV5-8
j_gene: TRBJ1-2
CDR3aa: ASSLVRGTGGYT

len: 12
v_gene: TRBV6-1
j_gene: TRBJ2-7
CDR3aa: ASLTGTGPYEQY

len: 11
v_gene: TRBV12-5
j_gene: TRBJ2-7
CDR3aa: ASGYSDSYEQY

len: 15
v_gene: TRBV6-5
j_gene: -
CDR3aa: ASSFVSAGGKRETQY

len: 13
v_gene: TRBV2
j_gene: TRBJ1-6
CDR3aa: ASRGQGYSNSPLH

len: 12
v_gene: TRBV27
j_gene: TRBJ2-3
CDR3aa: ATKEAGGQDTQY

len: 11
v_gene: TRBV10-2
j_gene: TRBJ1-5
CDR3aa: ATTTGSPEPQH

len: 14
v_gene: TRBV6-1
j_gene: TRBJ1-4
CDR3aa: ASSESPRRANEKLF

len: 12
v_gene: TRBV7-6
j_gene: -
CDR3aa: ASSPRGSNYEQY

len: 12
v_gene: TRBV28
j_gene: TRBJ2-2
CDR3aa: ASGTGGSGGELF

len: 14
v_gene: TRBV29-1
j_gene: TRBJ1-2
CDR3aa: SAISYRGTGNYGYT

len: 12
v_gene: TRBV10-3
j_gene: TRBJ2-7
CDR3aa: AIGEVGEANEQY

len: 14
v_gene: TRBV7-9
j_gene: TRBJ2-5
CDR3aa: ASSLVSGRVGETQY

len: 12
v_gene: TRBV27
j_gene: TRBJ2-3
CDR3aa: ASSFLMGADTQY

len: 13
v_gene: TRBV7-2
j_gene: TRBJ2-3
CDR3aa: ASSSWAGLTDTQY

len: 11
v_gene: TRBV15
j_gene: TRBJ2-5
CDR3aa: ATSSSTQETQY

len: 14
v_gene: TRBV29-1
j_gene: TRBJ2-3
CDR3aa: SVWTGGNNLVDTQY

len: 11
v_gene: TRBV7-2
j_gene: TRBJ2-7
CDR3aa: ASSLAYMETRY

len: 12
v_gene: TRBV6-6
j_gene: TRBJ1-5
CDR3aa: ASTLPQYNQPQH

len: 16
v_gene: TRBV4-2
j_gene: TRBJ2-1
CDR3aa: ASSQFLGTGSGYNEQF

len: 12
v_gene: TRBV7-8
j_gene: TRBJ2-1
CDR3aa: ASSAERVYNEQF

len: 13
v_gene: TRBV6-2/TRBV6-3
j_gene: TRBJ2-1
CDR3aa: ACTEGRDDYNEQF

len: 14
v_gene: TRBV3-1
j_gene: TRBJ2-6
CDR3aa: ASSPVPDSGANVLT

len: 14
v_gene: TRBV12-3/TRBV12-4
j_gene: TRBJ2-3
CDR3aa: ASSLEGGSSTDTQY

len: 15
v_gene: TRBV6-6
j_gene: TRBJ2-3
CDR3aa: ASSYSFGQGATDTQY

len: 12
v_gene: TRBV6-1
j_gene: TRBJ1-5
CDR3aa: AINSIGSNQPQH

len: 13
v_gene: TRBV6-2/TRBV6-3
j_gene: TRBJ2-3
CDR3aa: ASSYRADGPDTQY

len: 12
v_gene: TRBV5-6
j_gene: TRBJ1-6
CDR3aa: ASSVGPRNSPLH

len: 14
v_gene: TRBV28
j_gene: TRBJ1-2
CDR3aa: ASIEDRGVSNYGYT

len: 12
v_gene: TRBV4-1
j_gene: TRBJ1-2
CDR3aa: ASNGQYSPYGYT

len: 14
v_gene: TRBV5-1
j_gene: TRBJ2-1
CDR3aa: ASSPGGVGSYNEQF

len: 7
v_gene: TRBV29-1
j_gene: TRBJ2-1
CDR3aa: SVESEQF